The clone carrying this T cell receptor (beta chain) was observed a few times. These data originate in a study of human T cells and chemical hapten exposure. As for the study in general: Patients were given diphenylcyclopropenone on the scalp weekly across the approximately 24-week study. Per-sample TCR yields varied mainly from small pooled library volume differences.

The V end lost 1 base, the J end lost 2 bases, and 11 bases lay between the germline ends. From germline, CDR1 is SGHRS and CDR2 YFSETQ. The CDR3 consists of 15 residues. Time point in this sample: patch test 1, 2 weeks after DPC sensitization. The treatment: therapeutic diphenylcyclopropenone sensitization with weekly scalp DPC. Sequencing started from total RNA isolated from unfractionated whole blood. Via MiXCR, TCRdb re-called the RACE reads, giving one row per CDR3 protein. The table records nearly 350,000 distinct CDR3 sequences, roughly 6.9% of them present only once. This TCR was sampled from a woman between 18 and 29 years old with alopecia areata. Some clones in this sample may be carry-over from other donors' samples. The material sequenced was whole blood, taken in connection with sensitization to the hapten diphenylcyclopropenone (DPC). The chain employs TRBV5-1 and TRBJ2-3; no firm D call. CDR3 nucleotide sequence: TGCGCCAGCAGCTTGAACGGGTTCTTCACAGATACGCAGTATTTT. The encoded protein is CASSLNGFFTDTQYF.